One sample yielded the 22 T cell receptor beta chains listed below, sequenced in a study of T cells in localized non-small cell lung cancer. Profiling relied on immunoSEQ multiplex PCR, and the TCRdb table lists in-frame clones only, not all of them. Among 60,000 to 85,000 clones listed, approximately 87% were seen once. The material was peripheral blood, obtained before any cancer treatment. These receptors all come from a male donor older than 55 with stage III squamous cell lung carcinoma.

As concerns this clone: In the same sample, other DNA sequences code for this CDR3. The V gene is TRBV30, the J gene TRBJ1-2; tentative D call: TRBD1 (5 bases). V was shortened by 0 bases and J by 8 bases, with 13 bases between the two germline ends. This CDR3 region has 13 residues. The germline gives CDR1 GTSNPN, CDR2 SVGIG (reference sequence). CDR3 coding DNA: TGTGCCTGGAGTGTATTTCAGGGTGGGGGCTACACCTTC. Its protein product is CAWSVFQGGGYTF.

The chain joins TRBV6-1 to TRBJ2-1; 8 nucleotides agree with TRBD2. Trimming at V came to 7 bases and at J to 6 bases, leaving 8 bases not matched to a gene. Germline V CDR1 and CDR2: MNHNS, SASEGT. The CDR3 spans 14 residues. The CDR3 DNA reads TGTGCCAGCATCCCGGGGGGGCCTGGCAATGAGCAGTTCTTC. This translates into CASIPGGPGNEQFF.

V and J are TRBV6-5 and TRBJ1-2; 11 nucleotides agree with TRBD1. This CDR3 contains 16 residues. Germline V gene sequence: CDR1 MNHEY, CDR2 SVGAGI. J was trimmed by 7 bases and V by 2 bases; bases with no gene match: 9. CDR3 bases: TGTGCCAGCAGTTACCGTGGGACAGGGGGGATGGGTGGCTACACCTTC. This translates into CASSYRGTGGMGGYTF.

The chain combines TRBV7-2 with TRBJ2-6, with 8 bases that match TRBD2. The trim removed 0 bases at V and 1 base at J, leaving 8 bases unmatched. This CDR3 has 19 amino acids. CDR1 and CDR2 from the germline V gene are SGHTA and FQGNSA. CDR3 amino acids: CASSLARGVMRSGANVLTF. The CDR3 region has the DNA TGTGCCAGCAGCTTAGCGCGGGGGGTCATGAGATCTGGGGCCAACGTCCTGACTTTC.

This clone was seen only once. The genes are TRBV7-9 and TRBJ2-1; maybe TRBD2 (6 bases). Germline V CDR1 and CDR2: SEHNR, FQNEAQ (reference sequence). This CDR3 has 13 amino acids. The V gene lost 4 bases and the J gene lost 9 bases, with 13 bases spanning the gap. The CDR3 DNA follows: TGTGCCAGCAGCTCCCGGGGAGGATCTGAGCAGTTCTTC. It yields the protein CASSSRGGSEQFF.

V and J are TRBV6-5 and TRBJ1-1; D possibly corresponds to TRBD1 (6 bases). The V end was cut by 7 bases, the J end by 7 bases, with 19 bases between. Germline values: CDR1 MNHEY, CDR2 SVGAGI. The CDR3 sequence is 14 residues long. The CDR3 loop reads CASTLRGLKSEAFF. CDR3 coding DNA: TGTGCCAGCACCCTCAGGGGACTCAAGAGTGAAGCTTTCTTT.

The V gene is TRBV11-2, the J gene TRBJ1-3, with D perhaps matching TRBD1 (5 bases). V was pared by 1 base and J by 5 bases, with 9 bases between. CDR1 is SGHAT, CDR2 FQNNGV, per germline. The CDR3 contains 14 residues. The CDR3 reads CASSLGDSRNTIYF. The CDR3 region has the DNA TGTGCCAGCAGCTTAGGTGACAGCAGAAACACCATATATTTT.

The J gene is TRBJ2-5, the V gene TRBV5-4, with D possibly being TRBD2 (6 bases). CDR1 is SGHNT and CDR2 is YYREEE in the germline V gene (reference sequence). This CDR3 comprises 15 residues. V lost 0 bases and J lost 4, with 13 bases in between. CDR3 in DNA: TGTGCCAGCAGCTTGGCGTCAAGGAGGGGAGAGACCCAGTACTTC. Translated, it gives CASSLASRRGETQYF.

J is TRBJ2-7 and V is TRBV19; D ambiguous. The CDR3 is 16 amino acids. With 5 bases removed from V and 1 base from J, the gap between germline ends came to 18 bases. Germline V gives CDR1 LNHDA, CDR2 SQIVND (reference sequence). The CDR3 sequence is CASSSTPTTGSYEQYF. In nucleotides, the CDR3 is TGTGCCAGTAGTTCTACCCCCACTACTGGATCCTACGAGCAGTACTTC.

The V call is TRBV5-1, the J call TRBJ2-2, with D perhaps given as TRBD1 or TRBD2 (5 bases each). This CDR3 spans 15 amino acids. CDR1 SGHRS and CDR2 YFSETQ come from the germline V gene. Trimming cost V 3 bases and J 1 base, with 10 bases left between them. The CDR3 spells CASSWDPKNTGELFF. CDR3 DNA: TGCGCCAGCAGCTGGGACCCTAAGAACACCGGGGAGCTGTTTTTT.

The chain recombines TRBV2 with TRBJ2-3; 12 positions match TRBD2. The CDR3 runs to 15 residues. Germline loops: CDR1 SNHLY, CDR2 FYNNEI. V lost 7 bases to trimming and J lost 4 bases; unmatched junction nucleotides: 6. Written as DNA, the CDR3 is TGTGCCAGCACTTCTCGGACTAGCGGGGCAGATACGCAGTATTTT. Protein sequence: CASTSRTSGADTQYF.

This rearrangement joins TRBV6-1 to TRBJ2-5; D possibly uses TRBD1 or TRBD2 (5 bases each). The germline gives CDR1 MNHNS, CDR2 SASEGT. The CDR3 totals 12 residues. Trimming shortened V by 5 bases and J by 7 bases, and 11 bases separated the two germline ends. The CDR3 loop reads CASSHDGGTQYF. CDR3 in DNA: TGTGCCAGCAGTCACGATGGGGGGACCCAGTACTTC.

The genes are TRBV30 and TRBJ2-3, with no clear D. The V end was cut by 7 bases, the J end by 4 bases, with 9 bases between. The CDR3 loop spans 11 amino acids. The germline V gene encodes CDR1 GTSNPN and CDR2 SVGIG (reference sequence). CDR3 sequence reads: CAYSPADTQYF. The CDR3 region has the DNA TGTGCCTATTCCCCGGCAGATACGCAGTATTTT.

The gene calls are TRBV5-1 and TRBJ2-5, with 7 nucleotides matching TRBD1. The CDR3 consists of 14 residues. Germline values: CDR1 SGHRS, CDR2 YFSETQ. The V segment lost 0 bases and the J segment 5 bases; nucleotides outside the gene matches: 4. CDR3 amino acids: CASSLEGAGETQYF. The CDR3 nucleotides are TGCGCCAGCAGCTTGGAGGGGGCCGGGGAGACCCAGTACTTC.

The gene calls are TRBV9 and TRBJ1-5, with D unresolved. With 0 bases removed from V and 6 bases from J, the gap between germline ends came to 7 bases. The CDR3 runs 13 residues. From germline, CDR1 is SGDLS and CDR2 YYNGEE. CDR3 in DNA: TGTGCCAGCAGCGTAGGAGGGAGTCAGCCCCAGCATTTT. Residues: CASSVGGSQPQHF.

The rearrangement joins TRBV14 to TRBJ2-7; D is perhaps TRBD1 or TRBD2 (5 bases each). CDR1 is SGHDN, CDR2 FVKESK, per germline. The CDR3 is made up of 13 amino acids. V was trimmed by 8 bases and J by 1 base, leaving 12 bases between them. The CDR3 region is CASRRGGSYEQYF. DNA of the CDR3: TGTGCCAGCCGTCGTGGGGGATCCTACGAGCAGTACTTC. The full variable domain, completed using reference TRBV14 and TRBJ2-7, is EAGVTQFPSHSVIEKGQTVTLRCDPISGHDNLYWYRRVMGKEIKFLLHFVKESKQDESGMPNNRFLAERTGGTYSTLKVQPAELEDSGVYFCASRRGGSYEQYFGPGTRLTVT.

V is TRBV4-2 and J is TRBJ2-1; TRBD2 aligns across 11 bases. Per germline, CDR1 LGHNA and CDR2 YNFKEQ. The CDR3 extends over 17 amino acids. Trimming at V came to 3 bases and at J to 9 bases, leaving 13 bases not matched to a gene. Written as DNA, the CDR3 is TGTGCCAGCAGCCAGATTTTACCGGCTAGCGGGGGGATTGAGCAGTTCTTC. Residues: CASSQILPASGGIEQFF.

In DNA form, the CDR3 reads TGTGCCAGCAGCTCGACATTCAATGAGCAGTTCTTC. It translates to CASSSTFNEQFF. The chain uses TRBV5-4 and TRBJ2-1; D remains ambiguous. V was cut by 3 bases and J by 6 bases, with 7 bases left in between. CDR3 length: 12 residues. Germline assignment: CDR1 SGHNT and CDR2 YYREEE (reference sequence).

V gene TRBV29-1 combines with J gene TRBJ2-1; 9 nucleotides match TRBD1. Germline CDR1 reads SQVTM; CDR2 reads ANQGSEA. The V gene end was trimmed by 7 bases and the J gene end by 2 bases; junction bases not matched to a gene: 6. The CDR3 sequence is 14 residues long. CDR3 nucleotides: TGCAGCGCTATACAGGGGGCGACCTACAATGAGCAGTTCTTC. As protein: CSAIQGATYNEQFF.

This clone was seen a handful of times. This rearrangement joins TRBV28 to TRBJ1-5; TRBD1 is a possible D gene (6 bases). V lost 6 bases and J 1 base, leaving 13 bases between the germline ends. The germline gives CDR1 MDHEN, CDR2 SYDVKM. The CDR3 length is 15 residues. The chain's CDR3 is CASRLTTGSNQPQHF. CDR3 sequence (DNA): TGTGCCAGCAGGCTGACGACAGGAAGCAATCAGCCCCAGCATTTT. Together with reference TRBV28 and TRBJ1-5, the CDR3 gives the full variable domain: DVKVTQSSRYLVKRTGEKVFLECVQDMDHENMFWYRQDPGLGLRLIYFSYDVKMKEKGDIPEGYSVSREKKERFSLILESASTNQTSMYLCASRLTTGSNQPQHFGDGTRLSIL.

This clone has more than one count but fewer than ten. V and J are TRBV4-1 and TRBJ2-5; 10 bases map to TRBD2. Trimming took 3 bases from V and 1 from J; bases not matched to a gene: 5. The CDR3 has 16 amino acids. Germline CDR1 reads MGHRA; CDR2 reads YSYEKL. As DNA, the CDR3 is TGCGCCAGCAGCCAGAATAGCGGGGGGATCCAAGAGACCCAGTACTTC. This encodes CASSQNSGGIQETQYF.

The chain has TRBV15 and TRBJ2-3, with TRBD2 as a possible D gene (6 bases). V was clipped by 0 bases and J by 9 bases, with 22 bases between them. Germline-derived CDR1 and CDR2 are LNHNV and YYDKDF (reference sequence). The CDR3 consists of 17 residues. The CDR3 reads CATSRDSEGPSGATQYF. The CDR3 coding sequence is TGTGCCACCAGCAGAGATTCGGAGGGGCCAAGTGGAGCAACGCAGTATTTT. Based on the CDR3 plus reference TRBV15 and TRBJ2-3, the full variable domain is DAMVIQNPRYQVTQFGKPVTLSCSQTLNHNVMYWYQQKSSQAPKLLFHYYDKDFNNEADTPDNFQSRRPNTSFCFLDIRSPGLGDTAMYLCATSRDSEGPSGATQYFGPGTRLTVL.